The 21 T cell receptor beta chains presented below share a single source sample, sequenced in a study of beta chain features in type 1 diabetes. Overall study results and limits: TCRB CDR3s from Type 1 diabetes patients were moderately but significantly shorter in all four CD4+ subsets.

Reverse transcription of all isolated RNA meant that expressed TCRB transcripts were sequenced. TCRdb keeps only in-frame clones here, not all; method: immunoSEQ multiplex PCR. This repertoire shows under 350,000 clones, 13% to 15% found once; its top ten account for 0.015% to 0.02%. Their antigens are not known. The sequenced sample consisted of naive CD4+ T cells from blood. The receptors were sampled from a man aged 25-40 years with type 1 diabetes.

This clone was counted many times. The V and J genes are TRBV7-9 and TRBJ2-4; D not certain. The CDR3 extends over 14 amino acids. Germline V gives CDR1 SEHNR, CDR2 FQNEAQ (reference sequence). V was cut by 4 bases and J by 10 bases, with 17 bases left in between. CDR3 bases: TGTGCCAGCAGCTCCCTCCTTGAATCCCGGATTCAGTACTTC. Its protein product is CASSSLLESRIQYF.

The sample holds a few counts of this clone. This chain connects TRBV4-2 to TRBJ2-1, with 8 bases identical to TRBD2. CDR1 and CDR2 from the germline V gene are LGHNA and YNFKEQ. This CDR3 has 17 amino acids. V trimming: 1 base; J trimming: 0 bases; junction bases outside the gene matches: 5. CDR3 sequence: CASSQVSGTNSYNEQFF. The CDR3 bases are TGTGCCAGCAGCCAAGTTAGCGGGACGAACTCCTACAATGAGCAGTTCTTC.

The chain combines TRBV4-3 with TRBJ2-4, with 9 bases that match TRBD2. J was trimmed by 1 base and V by 3 bases; bases with no gene match: 1. CDR3 length: 15 amino acids. From germline, CDR1 is LGHNA and CDR2 YSLEER. This CDR3 reads CASSQREGAKNIQYF. CDR3 DNA: TGCGCCAGCAGCCAGCGGGAGGGGGCCAAAAACATTCAGTACTTC.

This clone was counted only a few times. This CDR3 reads CASSLDRGGGYTF. In DNA form, the CDR3 reads TGTGCCAGCAGCCTAGACAGGGGCGGTGGCTACACCTTC. The chain is built from TRBV7-2 and TRBJ1-2, with TRBD1 matching over 8 bases. Trimming removed 5 bases from V and 7 bases from J; junction bases left unmatched: 6. The CDR3 contains 13 residues. Germline CDR1 is SGHTA and CDR2 is FQGNSA. Full variable domain (remainder filled in from reference TRBV7-2 and TRBJ1-2): GAGVSQSPSNKVTEKGKDVELRCDPISGHTALYWYRQSLGQGLEFLIYFQGNSAPDKSGLPSDRFSAERTGGSVSTLTIQRTQQEDSAVYLCASSLDRGGGYTFGSGTRLTVV.

This clone appeared a few times. This chain joins TRBV7-3 and TRBJ2-7; 9 bases map to TRBD2. Germline V CDR1 and CDR2: SGHTA, FQGTGA. The CDR3 extends over 14 amino acids. After removal of 2 bases from V and 7 bases from J, the junction contained 6 bases not matched to a gene. The CDR3 DNA reads TGTGCCAGCAGCTTAGGGGCGGGAGGGCGTGAGCAGTACTTC. It specifies CASSLGAGGREQYF.

This sequence joins TRBV5-1 and TRBJ1-1; perhaps TRBD1 as D (5 bases). The germline CDR1 and CDR2 sequences are SGHRS and YFSETQ. The CDR3 loop spans 13 amino acids. V lost 0 bases and J lost 7, with 10 bases in between. The CDR3 sequence is CASSLGGRDEAFF. The CDR3 DNA reads as TGCGCCAGCAGCTTGGGAGGCAGGGATGAAGCTTTCTTT.

This rearrangement joins TRBV5-1 to TRBJ2-7; TRBD2 is a possible D gene (6 bases). The V end was cut by 4 bases, the J end by 0 bases, with 14 bases between. Germline values: CDR1 SGHRS, CDR2 YFSETQ. The CDR3 consists of 15 residues. CDR3 sequence: CASSSRDSHSYEQYF. For the CDR3, the DNA is TGCGCCAGCAGCAGCCGGGACTCCCACTCCTACGAGCAGTACTTC. Based on the CDR3 plus reference TRBV5-1 and TRBJ2-7, the full variable domain is KAGVTQTPRYLIKTRGQQVTLSCSPISGHRSVSWYQQTPGQGLQFLFEYFSETQRNKGNFPGRFSGRQFSNSRSEMNVSTLELGDSALYLCASSSRDSHSYEQYFGPGTRLTVT.

The gene calls are TRBV2 and TRBJ1-5, with no clear D. Germline-derived CDR1 and CDR2 are SNHLY and FYNNEI. This CDR3 spans 13 amino acids. V gave up 4 bases and J gave up 4 bases, with 8 bases separating them. This chain's CDR3 is CASSGAGNQPQHF. As DNA, the CDR3 is TGTGCCAGCAGTGGGGCGGGGAATCAGCCCCAGCATTTT.

This clone was observed a few times. V usage is TRBV15 and J usage is TRBJ1-2, with D unclear. The germline gives CDR1 LNHNV, CDR2 YYDKDF (reference sequence). The CDR3 runs to 13 residues. V was pared by 5 bases and J by 2 bases, with 9 bases between. The CDR3 nucleotides are TGTGCCACCAGCCCCAGGAAGAACTATGGCTACACCTTC. This sequence encodes CATSPRKNYGYTF.

V and J are TRBV2 and TRBJ2-3; 7 bases agree with TRBD2. CDR1 is SNHLY and CDR2 is FYNNEI in the germline V gene. The CDR3 loop spans 13 amino acids. The ends lost 6 bases at V and 6 bases at J; junction bases unmatched: 6. CDR3 in amino acids: CASSGGSWDTQYF. As DNA, the CDR3 is TGTGCCAGCAGCGGGGGGAGCTGGGATACGCAGTATTTT.

The chain employs TRBV5-6 and TRBJ2-2, with D perhaps matching TRBD2 (5 bases). Trimming removed 6 bases at V and 1 base at J, with 19 bases between. The CDR3 is 17 residues long. Germline V gene lookup returns CDR1 SGHDT and CDR2 YYEEEE. The CDR3 is CASTKSDASKNTGELFF. CDR3 bases: TGTGCCAGCACCAAATCGGATGCTAGCAAGAACACCGGGGAGCTGTTTTTT.

The V and J genes are TRBV5-1 and TRBJ2-2; TRBD2 is a possible D gene (5 bases). This CDR3 has 15 amino acids. Trimming shortened V by 0 bases and J by 7 bases, and 13 bases separated the two germline ends. Germline V gene lookup returns CDR1 SGHRS and CDR2 YFSETQ. This chain's CDR3 is CASSLVVGANGELFF. CDR3 nucleotide sequence: TGCGCCAGCAGCTTGGTGGTGGGAGCGAACGGGGAGCTGTTTTTT.

The sample holds a few counts of this clone. V and J are TRBV14 and TRBJ2-7, with a possible D match to TRBD1 (5 bases). The CDR3 contains 15 residues. The germline V gene encodes CDR1 SGHDN and CDR2 FVKESK. Trimming stripped 4 bases from V and 3 bases from J, with 16 bases between. The CDR3 DNA follows: TGTGCCAGCAGCCCTAGTCCAAGGGGCTTCTACGAGCAGTACTTC. It encodes CASSPSPRGFYEQYF.

A single count supports this clone. CDR3 coding DNA: TGTGCCAGCTCACCTTCACAGGGGCACCAAGAGACCCAGTACTTC. Amino acids: CASSPSQGHQETQYF. The chain has TRBV18 and TRBJ2-5; 7 bases agree with TRBD1. This CDR3 spans 15 amino acids. The trim removed 3 bases at V and 0 bases at J, leaving 4 bases unmatched. Per the germline V gene, CDR1 is KGHSH and CDR2 is LQKENI. The full variable domain, in which reference TRBV18 and TRBJ2-5 provide the parts outside the CDR3, is NAGVMQNPRHLVRRRGQEARLRCSPMKGHSHVYWYRQLPEEGLKFMVYLQKENIIDESGMPKERFSAEFPKEGPSILRIQQVVRGDSAAYFCASSPSQGHQETQYFGPGTRLLVL.

This sequence joins TRBV9 and TRBJ2-1, with 10 bases aligning to TRBD1. CDR1 SGDLS and CDR2 YYNGEE come from the germline V gene. Trimming took 4 bases from V and 7 from J; bases not matched to a gene: 5. The CDR3 runs 14 residues. CDR3 protein: CASSIRDRGNEQFF. The CDR3 region has the DNA TGTGCCAGCAGCATACGGGACAGGGGTAATGAGCAGTTCTTC.

This clone was picked up a small number of times. The chain has TRBV4-3 and TRBJ1-3; D may be TRBD1 (6 bases). Trimming pared 4 bases from V and 4 bases from J, leaving 14 bases between. This CDR3 contains 15 residues. The germline V gene encodes CDR1 LGHNA and CDR2 YSLEER. As DNA, the CDR3 is TGCGCCAGCAGCCTACAAACAGGGTTAGGAAACACCATATATTTT. Amino acids: CASSLQTGLGNTIYF.

This clone showed up just a few times. The chain employs TRBV5-4 and TRBJ2-2; 9 bases are a match to TRBD2. The CDR3 loop spans 18 amino acids. Losses at the gene ends were 0 bases for V and 8 bases for J; bases not matched to a gene: 14. CDR1 and CDR2 (germline): SGHNT, YYREEE (reference sequence). In DNA, the CDR3 is TGTGCCAGCAGCTTGGGAGCTCGGGGCGGGAGGGCCTCTGGGGAGCTGTTTTTT. Encoded protein: CASSLGARGGRASGELFF.

This clone appeared a few times. The rearrangement joins TRBV27 to TRBJ2-5; 7 bases agree with TRBD1. CDR3 length: 15 residues. The germline V gene has CDR1 MNHEY and CDR2 SMNVEV (reference sequence). V gave up 3 bases and J gave up 5 bases; unmatched junction bases: 9. Here the CDR3 DNA reads TGTGCCAGCAGTTTGATGAGACAGGGCGGGGAGACCCAGTACTTC. The encoded protein is CASSLMRQGGETQYF.

This clone was observed a few times. The chain uses TRBV7-9 and TRBJ2-7, with D perhaps TRBD1 (7 bases). CDR3 length equals 15 residues. Deletions cut 5 bases from V and 7 bases from J, with 21 bases between. Per the germline V gene, CDR1 is SEHNR and CDR2 is FQNEAQ (reference sequence). In nucleotides, the CDR3 is TGTGCCAGCAGCGAGGGGCGGGGATCAGGGGGAGAGCAGTACTTC. Protein sequence: CASSEGRGSGGEQYF. Supplemented by reference TRBV7-9 and TRBJ2-7, the full variable domain reads DTGVSQNPRHKITKRGQNVTFRCDPISEHNRLYWYRQTLGQGPEFLTYFQNEAQLEKSRLLSDRFSAERPKGSFSTLEIQRTEQGDSAMYLCASSEGRGSGGEQYFGPGTRLTVT.

This clone was observed many times. The CDR3 DNA reads as TGCAGCGTGGGACAGGAAAAACTGTTTTTT. Translation: CSVGQEKLFF. V usage is TRBV29-1 and J usage is TRBJ1-4, with TRBD1 matching 7 bases. The length of the CDR3 is 10 residues. Germline CDR1 is SQVTM and CDR2 is ANQGSEA. V dropped 6 bases and J dropped 8; count of bases not matched to a gene: 0.

The V and J genes are TRBV6-5 and TRBJ2-7; tentatively, D is TRBD2 (5 bases). The germline V gene has CDR1 MNHEY and CDR2 SVGAGI. This CDR3 has 15 amino acids. Trimming pared 6 bases from V and 0 bases from J, leaving 15 bases between. The CDR3 DNA follows: TGTGCCAGCAGCCCCCTAGGGAGTAGCTCCTACGAGCAGTACTTC. This encodes CASSPLGSSSYEQYF.